The T cell receptor (beta chain) under discussion was sequenced for a study of graft-versus-host responses after intestinal transplantation. CDR1 is GTSNPN, CDR2 SVGIG, per germline (reference sequence). The CDR3 consists of 16 residues. The V end was cut by 5 bases, the J end by 1 base, with 21 bases between. Assay: immunoSEQ multiplex PCR; the TCRdb copy retains only in-frame clones and omits some. The table has some 110,000 clones, just over 90% seen once. Note on this clone: Its antigen is not identified.

Findings of the study overall: Some GvH clones were seen earlier in gut or blood, suggesting intestinal origin. Some patients had graft-donor T cell macrochimerism, and their allografts showed high graft-versus-host to host-versus-graft clonal ratios.

The sequencing here drew on unstimulated CD4+ T cells sorted from spleen or lymph node cells, taken before intestinal transplant. The receptor comes from a human donor who received an intestinal transplant. This rearrangement joins TRBV30 to TRBJ2-7; D unclear. CDR3 region: CAWGPLSARLSYEQYF. CDR3 sequence (DNA): TGTGCCTGGGGTCCCTTGAGTGCCAGACTGTCCTACGAGCAGTACTTC.